This T cell receptor (beta chain) was recovered during a study of technical replicates of blood from a few donors. The germline V gene encodes CDR1 MDHEN and CDR2 SYDVKM. The CDR3 runs to 17 residues. Trimming removed 7 bases at V and 5 bases at J, with 23 bases between. TCRdb's table, derived via immunoSEQ multiplex PCR, lists solely in-frame clones and lacks some. The table shows approximately 75,000 clones, with about 97% occurring only once. V is TRBV28 and J is TRBJ1-4; D gene ambiguous. The receptor's source is a human donor in good health. Sequencing was done on a sample of T cells isolated from PBMCs. The CDR3 nucleotides read TGTGCCAGCAACGCAGACTTACTCTTCGGCGAAAATGAAAAACTGTTTTTT. Its protein is CASNADLLFGENEKLFF.